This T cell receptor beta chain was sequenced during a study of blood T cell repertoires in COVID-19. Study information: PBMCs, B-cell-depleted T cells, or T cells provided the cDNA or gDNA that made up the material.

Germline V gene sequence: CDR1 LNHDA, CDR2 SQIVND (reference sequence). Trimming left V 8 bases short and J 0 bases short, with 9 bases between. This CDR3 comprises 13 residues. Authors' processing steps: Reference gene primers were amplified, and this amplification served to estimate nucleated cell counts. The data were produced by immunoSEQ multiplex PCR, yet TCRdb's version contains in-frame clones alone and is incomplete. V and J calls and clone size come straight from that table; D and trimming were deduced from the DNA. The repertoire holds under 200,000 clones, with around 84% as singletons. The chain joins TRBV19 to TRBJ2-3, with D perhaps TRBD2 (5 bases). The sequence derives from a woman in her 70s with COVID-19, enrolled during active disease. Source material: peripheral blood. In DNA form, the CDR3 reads TGTGCCAGTGGAGGTTCTAGCACAGATACGCAGTATTTT. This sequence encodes CASGGSSTDTQYF.